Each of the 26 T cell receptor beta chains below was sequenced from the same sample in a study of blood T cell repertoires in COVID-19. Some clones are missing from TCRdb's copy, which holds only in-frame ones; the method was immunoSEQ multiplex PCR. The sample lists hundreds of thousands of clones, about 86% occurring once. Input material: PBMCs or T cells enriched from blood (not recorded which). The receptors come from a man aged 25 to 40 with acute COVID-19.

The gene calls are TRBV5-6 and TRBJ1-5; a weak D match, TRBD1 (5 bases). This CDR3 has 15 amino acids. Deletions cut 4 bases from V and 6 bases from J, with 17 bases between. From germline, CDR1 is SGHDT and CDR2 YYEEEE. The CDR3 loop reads CASSPSLGGSQPQHF. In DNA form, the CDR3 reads TGTGCCAGCAGCCCCTCTCTGGGGGGAAGTCAGCCCCAGCATTTT.

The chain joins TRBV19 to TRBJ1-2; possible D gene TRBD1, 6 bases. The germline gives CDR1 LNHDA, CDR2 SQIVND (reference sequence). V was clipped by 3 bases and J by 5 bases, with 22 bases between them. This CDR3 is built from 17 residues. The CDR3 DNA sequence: TGTGCCAGTAGTATTCAGGGGCTCACCTCCTCTTCTTATGGCTACACCTTC. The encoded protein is CASSIQGLTSSSYGYTF. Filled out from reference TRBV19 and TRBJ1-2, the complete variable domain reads DGGITQSPKYLFRKEGQNVTLSCEQNLNHDAMYWYRQDPGQGLRLIYYSQIVNDFQKGDIAEGYSVSREKKESFPLTVTSAQKNPTAFYLCASSIQGLTSSSYGYTFGSGTRLTVV.

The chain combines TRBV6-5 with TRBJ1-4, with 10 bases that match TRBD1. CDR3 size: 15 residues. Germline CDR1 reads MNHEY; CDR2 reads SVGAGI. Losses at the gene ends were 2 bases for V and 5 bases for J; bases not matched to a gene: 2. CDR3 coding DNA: TGTGCCAGCAGTTACGGACAGGGGGAGAATGAAAAACTGTTTTTT. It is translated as CASSYGQGENEKLFF.

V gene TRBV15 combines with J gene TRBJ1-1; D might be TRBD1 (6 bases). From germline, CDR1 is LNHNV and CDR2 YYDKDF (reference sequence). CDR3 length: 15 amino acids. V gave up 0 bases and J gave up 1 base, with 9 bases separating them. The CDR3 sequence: CATSRDGQRNTEAFF. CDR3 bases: TGTGCCACCAGCAGAGATGGACAGCGGAACACTGAAGCTTTCTTT. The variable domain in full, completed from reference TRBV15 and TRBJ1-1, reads DAMVIQNPRYQVTQFGKPVTLSCSQTLNHNVMYWYQQKSSQAPKLLFHYYDKDFNNEADTPDNFQSRRPNTSFCFLDIRSPGLGDTAMYLCATSRDGQRNTEAFFGQGTRLTVV.

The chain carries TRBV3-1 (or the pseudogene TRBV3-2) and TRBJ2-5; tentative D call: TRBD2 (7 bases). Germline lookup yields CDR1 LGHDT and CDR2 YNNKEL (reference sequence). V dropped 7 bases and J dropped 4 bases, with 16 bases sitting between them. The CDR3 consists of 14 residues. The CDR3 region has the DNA TGTGCCAGCAACTTCGGGGGGCCGGGAGAGACCCAGTACTTC. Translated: CASNFGGPGETQYF.

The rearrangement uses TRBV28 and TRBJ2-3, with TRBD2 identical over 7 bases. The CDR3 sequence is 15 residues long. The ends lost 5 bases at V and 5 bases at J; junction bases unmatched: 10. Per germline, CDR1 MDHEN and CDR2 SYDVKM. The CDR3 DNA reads TGTGCCAGCAGTCCTAGTGAGCGGGGAGGAGATACGCAGTATTTT. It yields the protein CASSPSERGGDTQYF.

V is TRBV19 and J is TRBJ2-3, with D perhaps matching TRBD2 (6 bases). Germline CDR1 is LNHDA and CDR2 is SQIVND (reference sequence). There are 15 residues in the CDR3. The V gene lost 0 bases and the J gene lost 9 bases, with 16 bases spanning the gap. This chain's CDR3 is CASSIDLPGLQTQYF. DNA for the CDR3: TGTGCCAGTAGTATAGATCTTCCGGGACTCCAAACGCAGTATTTT.

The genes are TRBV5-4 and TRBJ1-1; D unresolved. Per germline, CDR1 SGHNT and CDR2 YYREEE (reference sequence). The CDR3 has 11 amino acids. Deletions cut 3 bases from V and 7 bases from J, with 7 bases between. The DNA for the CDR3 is TGTGCCAGCAGCTCCCAGGTTGAAGCTTTCTTT. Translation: CASSSQVEAFF.

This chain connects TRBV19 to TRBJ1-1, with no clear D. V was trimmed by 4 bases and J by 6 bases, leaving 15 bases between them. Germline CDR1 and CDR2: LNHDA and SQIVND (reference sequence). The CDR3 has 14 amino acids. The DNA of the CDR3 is TGTGCCAGTAGTAGTTTAGGCGTCGGGGCTGAAGCTTTCTTT. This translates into CASSSLGVGAEAFF.

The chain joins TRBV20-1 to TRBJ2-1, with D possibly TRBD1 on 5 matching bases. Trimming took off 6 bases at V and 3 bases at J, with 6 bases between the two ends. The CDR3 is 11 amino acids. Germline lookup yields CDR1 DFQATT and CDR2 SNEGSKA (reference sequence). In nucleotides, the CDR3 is TGCAGTGCCAGGGTCTACAATGAGCAGTTCTTC. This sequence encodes CSARVYNEQFF.

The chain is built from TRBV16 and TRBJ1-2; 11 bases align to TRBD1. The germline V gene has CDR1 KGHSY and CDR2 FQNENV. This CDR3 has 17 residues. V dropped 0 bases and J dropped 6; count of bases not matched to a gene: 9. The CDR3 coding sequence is TGTGCCAGCAGCCAATCTAGGACAGGGGGCCAATCGGATGGCTACACCTTC. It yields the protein CASSQSRTGGQSDGYTF.

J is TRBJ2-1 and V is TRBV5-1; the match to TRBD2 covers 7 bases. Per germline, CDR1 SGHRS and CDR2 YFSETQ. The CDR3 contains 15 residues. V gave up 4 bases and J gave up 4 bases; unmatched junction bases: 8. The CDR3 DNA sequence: TGCGCCAGCAGCGTCCGGGGACTACCTTACAATGAGCAGTTCTTC. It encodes CASSVRGLPYNEQFF.

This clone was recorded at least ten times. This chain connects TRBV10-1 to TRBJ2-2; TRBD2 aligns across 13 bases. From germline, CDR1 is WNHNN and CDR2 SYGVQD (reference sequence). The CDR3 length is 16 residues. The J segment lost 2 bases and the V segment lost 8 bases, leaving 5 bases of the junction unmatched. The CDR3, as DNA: TGCGCCAGCGACCGGACTAGCGGGGGCAACACCGGGGAGCTGTTTTTT. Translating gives CASDRTSGGNTGELFF.

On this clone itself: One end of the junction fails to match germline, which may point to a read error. This chain's CDR3 is CASSPSGGEETQYF. In DNA form, the CDR3 reads TGTGCCAGCAGCCCGTCCGGCGGGGAAGAGACCCAGTACTTC. The V call is TRBV5-1, the J call TRBJ2-5; the D gene is possibly TRBD2 (6 bases). The CDR3 is 14 amino acids. Germline CDR1 reads SGHRS; CDR2 reads YFSETQ. Full variable domain (missing parts from reference TRBV5-1 and TRBJ2-5): KAGVTQTPRYLIKTRGQQVTLSCSPISGHRSVSWYQQTPGQGLQFLFEYFSETQRNKGNFPGRFSGRQFSNSRSEMNVSTLELGDSALYLCASSPSGGEETQYFGPGTRLLVL.

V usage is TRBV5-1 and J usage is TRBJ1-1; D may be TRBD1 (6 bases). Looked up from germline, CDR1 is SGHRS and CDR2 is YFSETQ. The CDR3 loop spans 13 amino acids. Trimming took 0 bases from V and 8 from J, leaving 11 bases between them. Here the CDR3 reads CASSLAGHREAFF. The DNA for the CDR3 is TGCGCCAGCAGCTTGGCGGGACACCGCGAAGCTTTCTTT.

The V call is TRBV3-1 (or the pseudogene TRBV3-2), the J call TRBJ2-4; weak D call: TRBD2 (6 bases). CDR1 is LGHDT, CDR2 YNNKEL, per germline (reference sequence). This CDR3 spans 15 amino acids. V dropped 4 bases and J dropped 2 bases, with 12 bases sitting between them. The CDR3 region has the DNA TGTGCCAGCAGCCGAAACGGCGGGACCAAAAACATTCAGTACTTC. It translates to CASSRNGGTKNIQYF.

The CDR3 nucleotides are TGTGCCAGCAGTTTTCGCCAGGGGGCGAGTCAGCCCCAGCATTTT. Its translation is CASSFRQGASQPQHF. This chain uses TRBV28 with TRBJ1-5, with 8 bases lining up with TRBD1. Trimming at V came to 3 bases and at J to 6 bases, leaving 7 bases not matched to a gene. The CDR3 is 15 residues long. Germline values: CDR1 MDHEN, CDR2 SYDVKM.

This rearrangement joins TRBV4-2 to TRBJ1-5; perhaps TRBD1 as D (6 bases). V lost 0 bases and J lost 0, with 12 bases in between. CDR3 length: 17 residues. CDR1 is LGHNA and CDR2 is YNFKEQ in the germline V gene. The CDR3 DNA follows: TGTGCCAGCAGCCAAGATTTTAGGGACAATAGCAATCAGCCCCAGCATTTT. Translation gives CASSQDFRDNSNQPQHF.

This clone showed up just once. The CDR3 spells CASSQPGLGGDTQYF. In DNA, the CDR3 is TGTGCCAGCAGCCAACCGGGACTAGGTGGAGATACGCAGTATTTT. The chain couples TRBV5-8 to TRBJ2-3, with 8 bases lining up with TRBD2. This CDR3 has 15 amino acids. Germline V CDR1 and CDR2: SGHTS, YDEGEE. V lost 4 bases and J lost 5; bases outside the gene matches: 9.

CDR3 DNA sequence: TGCAGTGCAGACATCCTGGAAAAACTGTTTTTT. Translated: CSADILEKLFF. J is TRBJ1-4 and V is TRBV20-1; no definite D call. This CDR3 is built from 11 residues. Germline lookup yields CDR1 DFQATT and CDR2 SNEGSKA (reference sequence). V gave up 6 bases and J gave up 8 bases, with 10 bases separating them.

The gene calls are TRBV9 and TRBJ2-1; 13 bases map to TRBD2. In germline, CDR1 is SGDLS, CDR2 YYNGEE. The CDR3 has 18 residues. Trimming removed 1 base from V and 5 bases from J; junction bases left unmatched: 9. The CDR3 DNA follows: TGTGCCAGCAGCGTATCACTAGCGGGGGGGATAAAGGACAATGAGCAGTTCTTC. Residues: CASSVSLAGGIKDNEQFF.

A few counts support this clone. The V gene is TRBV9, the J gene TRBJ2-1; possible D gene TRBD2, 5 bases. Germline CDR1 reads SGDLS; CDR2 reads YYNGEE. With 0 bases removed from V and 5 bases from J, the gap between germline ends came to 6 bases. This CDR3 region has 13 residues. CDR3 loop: CASSVVRDNEQFF. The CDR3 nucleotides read TGTGCCAGCAGCGTAGTGAGGGACAATGAGCAGTTCTTC.

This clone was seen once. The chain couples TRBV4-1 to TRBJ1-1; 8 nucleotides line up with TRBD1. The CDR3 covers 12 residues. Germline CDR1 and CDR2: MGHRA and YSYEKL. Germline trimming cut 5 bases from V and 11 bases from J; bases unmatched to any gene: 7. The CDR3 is CASSTRQGRAFF. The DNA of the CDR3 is TGCGCCAGCAGCACTCGACAGGGGAGGGCTTTCTTT.

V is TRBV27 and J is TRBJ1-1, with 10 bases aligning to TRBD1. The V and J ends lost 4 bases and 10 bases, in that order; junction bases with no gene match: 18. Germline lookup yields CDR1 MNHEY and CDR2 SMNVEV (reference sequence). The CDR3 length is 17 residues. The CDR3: CASSSTGTGAPLLGAFF. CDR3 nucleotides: TGTGCCAGCAGTTCAACCGGGACAGGGGCCCCACTTTTGGGAGCTTTCTTT.

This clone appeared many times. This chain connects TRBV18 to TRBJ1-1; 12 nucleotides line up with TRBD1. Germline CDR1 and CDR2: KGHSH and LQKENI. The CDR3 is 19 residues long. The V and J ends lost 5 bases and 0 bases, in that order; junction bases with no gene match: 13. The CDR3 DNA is TGTGCCAGCTCATCGCTCCCCACGGGACAGGGGGCCTTGAACACTGAAGCTTTCTTT. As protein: CASSSLPTGQGALNTEAFF. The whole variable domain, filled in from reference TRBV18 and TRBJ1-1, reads NAGVMQNPRHLVRRRGQEARLRCSPMKGHSHVYWYRQLPEEGLKFMVYLQKENIIDESGMPKERFSAEFPKEGPSILRIQQVVRGDSAAYFCASSSLPTGQGALNTEAFFGQGTRLTVV.

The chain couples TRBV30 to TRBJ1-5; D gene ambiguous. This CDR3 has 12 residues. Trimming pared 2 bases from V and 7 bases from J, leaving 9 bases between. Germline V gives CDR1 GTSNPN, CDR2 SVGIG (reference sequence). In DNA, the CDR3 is TGTGCCTGGAGTATGGGGAGACAGCCCCAGCATTTT. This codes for CAWSMGRQPQHF.